This T cell receptor (beta chain) emerged from a study of blood T cell repertoires in COVID-19. Per germline, CDR1 SGHDN and CDR2 FVKESK. V shed 1 base and J 5 bases; nucleotides not matched to a gene: 8. The CDR3 is 16 residues long. The assay was immunoSEQ multiplex PCR, and TCRdb's table has in-frame clones only and misses some. The sample contains around 270,000 clones, more than 70% of which appear only once. The TCR comes from a woman between 45 and 65 years old with acute or convalescent COVID-19. Sequencing was done on a sample of peripheral blood. The chain is built from TRBV14 and TRBJ2-1; TRBD2 matches 7 bases. DNA of the CDR3: TGTGCCAGCAGCCAAGCCCGTGGCCTAGCGGACAATGAGCAGTTCTTC. Its translation: CASSQARGLADNEQFF.